This TCR beta chain stems from a study of neurological immune-mediated disorders. Overall study results and limits: In HTLV-1-associated myelopathy, TCR clonal expansion was greatest, and in multiple sclerosis it was least, below healthy controls. When repertoires were grouped phylogenetically, those of 18 of 34 multiple sclerosis patients fell into one related-CDR3 cluster, a possible signature.

CDR1 and CDR2 (germline): SGHRS, YFSETQ. Unmatched junction bases numbered 4, after V lost 2 bases and J lost 3 bases. The CDR3 loop spans 14 amino acids. This clonotype was counted ten times or more. Its antigen is not known. By 5'RACE with 10-nucleotide random UMIs, the cDNA was made. From 15-18 subjects, each sequencing run yielded over 180 million TCR-beta sequences. One entry per CDR3 protein results from TCRdb running MiXCR on the 5' RACE reads. The data show approximately 130,000 distinct CDR3 sequences, with approximately 3.2% seen just once and 1% to 1.5% held by the top ten. This receptor was taken from a young woman with multiple sclerosis. This chain uses TRBV5-1 with TRBJ1-1; TRBD1 agrees at 7 bases. Sample: PBMCs. This chain's CDR3 is CASSLGQVYTEAFF. The CDR3 DNA is TGCGCCAGCAGCTTAGGACAGGTTTACACTGAAGCTTTCTTT.